The 32 T cell receptor beta chains listed next were all sequenced from one sample in a study of lung T cells in sarcoidosis with Löfgren's syndrome. Using its own MiXCR run on the reads, TCRdb lists one record per CDR3 protein. The data hold 8,500 to 9,500 distinct CDR3 sequences, with approximately 21% observed a single time. Sequencing used CD4+ T cells from bronchoalveolar lavage fluid. Every receptor here comes from a human donor with sarcoidosis (Löfgren's syndrome or another form), or a control subject (not recorded which).

As concerns this clonotype: A read error may be the cause here, since a much bigger clone is one base away. V is TRBV5-6 and J is TRBJ1-1; D uncertain. CDR3 length equals 12 residues. CDR1 is SGHDT and CDR2 is YYEEEE in the germline V gene. Trimming shortened V by 5 bases and J by 7 bases, and 12 bases separated the two germline ends. This CDR3 reads CASRSGRFEAFF. The CDR3 region has the DNA TGTGCCAGCAGATCCGGACGGTTTGAAGCTTTCTTT.

This clonotype was recorded many times. The chain links TRBV10-3 to TRBJ1-5; maybe TRBD1 (6 bases). CDR1 ENHRY and CDR2 SYGVKD come from the germline V gene. The CDR3 is made up of 15 amino acids. V lost 0 bases and J lost 7, with 13 bases in between. This CDR3 is CAISESLGGRQPQHF. CDR3 DNA: TGTGCCATCAGTGAGTCCCTGGGGGGGCGCCAGCCCCAGCATTTT.

This clonotype is medium-sized by share. The V call is TRBV20-1, the J call TRBJ2-3; the D gene is possibly TRBD2 (5 bases). The germline gives CDR1 DFQATT, CDR2 SNEGSKA (reference sequence). This CDR3 has 13 amino acids. Deletions cut 3 bases from V and 3 bases from J, with 10 bases between. The CDR3 is CSARDSTTDTQYF. Here the CDR3 DNA reads TGCAGTGCTAGGGACTCGACTACAGATACGCAGTATTTT.

This clonotype occurred many times. This chain connects TRBV7-6 to TRBJ2-3, with 10 bases aligning to TRBD1. V lost 1 base and J lost 8; bases outside the gene matches: 12. The CDR3 runs to 17 residues. Germline V gene sequence: CDR1 SGHVS, CDR2 FNYEAQ. The CDR3 spells CASSLGAGTGVKGTQYF. CDR3 nucleotides: TGTGCCAGCAGCTTAGGGGCCGGGACAGGGGTAAAGGGTACGCAGTATTTT.

In this sample, this clonotype turned up a few times. The chain is built from TRBV7-9 and TRBJ2-1; 7 bases fit TRBD2. CDR3 length equals 12 residues. J lost 4 bases, V lost 6 bases, and 0 bases had no gene match. Germline V lookup: CDR1 SEHNR, CDR2 FQNEAQ (reference sequence). CDR3 residues: CASSSGYNEQFF. The CDR3 DNA is TGTGCCAGCAGTAGCGGGTACAATGAGCAGTTCTTC.

This clonotype was counted at least ten times. This chain joins TRBV7-2 and TRBJ1-5; possibly TRBD1 for D (6 bases). V gave up 2 bases and J gave up 2 bases, with 10 bases separating them. The CDR3 runs to 15 residues. Germline V gene data show CDR1 as SGHTA and CDR2 as FQGNSA. This chain's CDR3 is CASSLKGDGNQPQHF. CDR3 bases: TGTGCCAGCAGCTTAAAGGGGGATGGCAATCAGCCCCAGCATTTT.

This clonotype came up many times. The chain has TRBV7-6 and TRBJ1-1; the D is unclear. This CDR3 has 14 residues. With 3 bases removed from V and 2 bases from J, the gap between germline ends came to 10 bases. CDR1 SGHVS and CDR2 FNYEAQ come from the germline V gene. Written as DNA, the CDR3 is TGTGCCAGCAGCTTGATCGGAGAAAACACTGAAGCTTTCTTT. Residues: CASSLIGENTEAFF.

This clonotype was picked up many times. In DNA form, the CDR3 reads TGTGCCAGCAGCCCCGACAGGGGGCAGTTTCATGAGCAGTTCTTC. Its translation: CASSPDRGQFHEQFF. This chain joins TRBV2 and TRBJ2-1, with TRBD1 identical over 10 bases. This CDR3 comprises 15 residues. Germline CDR1 and CDR2: SNHLY and FYNNEI. With 6 bases clipped from V and 8 bases from J, the junction kept 10 bases outside the gene matches.

Note on this clonotype: It may be a read error: a sequence one base away is much more abundant. The gene calls are TRBV11-2 and TRBJ2-7; D unclear. Looked up from germline, CDR1 is SGHAT and CDR2 is FQNNGV. V was trimmed by 4 bases and J by 3 bases, leaving 7 bases between them. This CDR3 has 12 residues. In DNA, the CDR3 is TGTGCCAGCAGCTCAAACAACTACGAGCAGTACTTC. Protein sequence: CASSSNNYEQYF.

This clonotype was counted ten times or more. This chain joins TRBV7-9 and TRBJ2-1; unclear D gene. Germline CDR1 SEHNR, CDR2 FQNEAQ (reference sequence). This CDR3 region has 13 residues. V was trimmed by 3 bases and J by 10 bases, leaving 13 bases between them. CDR3 sequence reads: CASSFLTVFEQFF. CDR3 nucleotides: TGTGCCAGCAGCTTCCTGACCGTCTTCGAGCAGTTCTTC.

Many counts were recorded for this clonotype. This chain links TRBV3-1 with TRBJ1-1; D call uncertain. The germline V gene encodes CDR1 LGHDT and CDR2 YNNKEL (reference sequence). This CDR3 region has 14 residues. V gave up 0 bases and J gave up 1 base, with 6 bases separating them. The CDR3 coding sequence is TGTGCCAGCAGCCAAGATGGGCCGAACACTGAAGCTTTCTTT. It translates to CASSQDGPNTEAFF.

The chain carries TRBV12-2 and TRBJ1-5. TRBV12-2 is a pseudogene segment. The CDR3 is 11 residues long. The DNA of the CDR3 is TGTGCAAGTCGCCGTAATCAGCCCCAGCATTTT. Translated, it gives CASRRNQPQHF.

This clonotype was observed a few times. The rearrangement links TRBV12-3 or TRBV12-4 to TRBJ2-7, with 10 bases matching TRBD2. This CDR3 region has 15 residues. With V trimmed by 5 bases and J by 2 bases, 6 bases remained unmatched. CDR3 in DNA: TGTGCCAGCAGTAGTAGCGGGGGGAACGCCTACGAGCAGTACTTC. It encodes CASSSSGGNAYEQYF.

This clonotype was detected once. A much larger clone is a single base away; this may be a read error. The chain is built from TRBV2 and TRBJ2-7; D possibly uses TRBD1 or TRBD2 (5 bases each). This CDR3 comprises 13 residues. Germline CDR1 reads SNHLY; CDR2 reads FYNNEI. CDR3 loop: CGGNRRSSYEQYF. The DNA of the CDR3 is TGTGGGGGCAACAGGAGGAGCTCCTACGAGCAGTACTTC.

This clonotype appeared many times. CDR3 nucleotides: TGTGCCAGCAGCCCATCGGGGGTTAGGTACGAGCAGTACTTC. Translation: CASSPSGVRYEQYF. The gene calls are TRBV7-3 and TRBJ2-7; D might be TRBD2 (6 bases). V dropped 5 bases and J dropped 4 bases, with 15 bases sitting between them. CDR1 and CDR2 (germline): SGHTA, FQGTGA. The CDR3 consists of 14 residues.

This clonotype rates as medium-sized. The chain carries TRBV7-9 and TRBJ1-4, with 7 positions matching TRBD1. V lost 6 bases, J lost 6 bases, and 10 bases stayed unmatched. This CDR3 is built from 15 residues. Germline V lookup: CDR1 SEHNR, CDR2 FQNEAQ (reference sequence). CDR3 loop: CASRDDRDGDEKLFF. The DNA of the CDR3 is TGTGCCAGCAGGGATGACAGGGATGGGGATGAAAAACTGTTTTTT.

This clonotype was seen ten or more times. This rearrangement joins TRBV20-1 to TRBJ2-1, with 8 bases fitting TRBD1. Germline CDR1 reads DFQATT; CDR2 reads SNEGSKA (reference sequence). V lost 8 bases to trimming and J lost 2 bases; unmatched junction nucleotides: 5. This CDR3 is built from 13 residues. CDR3 residues: CSTRTGTYNEQFF. The CDR3 DNA sequence: TGCAGTACAAGGACAGGGACCTACAATGAGCAGTTCTTC.

Ten or more counts support this clonotype. The rearrangement joins TRBV19 to TRBJ1-6; the match to TRBD1 covers 9 bases. The CDR3 extends over 15 amino acids. Germline assignment: CDR1 LNHDA and CDR2 SQIVND (reference sequence). Trimming removed 5 bases from V and 7 bases from J; junction bases left unmatched: 6. The CDR3 loop reads CASSPQGQGNSPLHF. The DNA for the CDR3 is TGTGCCAGTAGTCCCCAGGGACAGGGAAATTCACCCCTCCACTTT.

The J gene is TRBJ2-7, the V gene TRBV18; D not certain. Germline CDR1 and CDR2: KGHSH and LQKENI. There are 14 residues in the CDR3. V was cut by 0 bases and J by 3 bases, with 9 bases left in between. The CDR3 sequence is CASSPPALRYEQYF. For the CDR3, the DNA is TGTGCCAGCTCACCACCCGCCCTTCGCTACGAGCAGTACTTC.

This clonotype was found many times. The J gene is TRBJ1-2, the V gene TRBV5-1, with unresolved D. The CDR3 spans 13 residues. Looked up from germline, CDR1 is SGHRS and CDR2 is YFSETQ. Trimming took off 4 bases at V and 6 bases at J, with 13 bases between the two ends. The CDR3 region has the DNA TGCGCCAGCAGCCAGAGGGCGGGTAATGGCTACACCTTC. Its protein product is CASSQRAGNGYTF.

This chain joins TRBV29-1 and TRBJ1-1, with 7 bases matching TRBD1. The CDR3 contains 15 residues. CDR1 is SQVTM and CDR2 is ANQGSEA in the germline V gene. Losses at the gene ends were 6 bases for V and 4 bases for J; bases not matched to a gene: 14. The CDR3 reads CSVEPTDRAGTEAFF. The CDR3 bases are TGCAGCGTAGAGCCGACCGACAGGGCGGGCACTGAAGCTTTCTTT.

This clonotype has at least ten counts. The chain links TRBV28 to TRBJ1-5; D may be TRBD1 (6 bases). The germline gives CDR1 MDHEN, CDR2 SYDVKM. The CDR3 extends over 16 amino acids. The ends were cut back, 10 bases at V and 0 bases at J, with 19 bases in the middle. CDR3 in DNA: TGTGCCATCTCTAGGGGGGGTCGAGATAGCAATCAGCCCCAGCATTTT. This sequence encodes CAISRGGRDSNQPQHF.

This clonotype was seen only once. This sequence may be a read error, since a much larger clone differs from it by one base. The V and J genes are TRBV6-1 and TRBJ1-3, with unresolved D. The CDR3 has 16 amino acids. CDR1 and CDR2 (germline): MNHNS, SASEGT. The CDR3: CASREQGGNSGNIIYF. CDR3 nucleotide sequence: TGTGCCAGCAGGGAACAAGGTGGGAACTCTGGAAACATCATATATTTT.

The chain has TRBV20-1 and TRBJ1-2; D not certain. The CDR3 contains 14 residues. Germline V CDR1 and CDR2: DFQATT, SNEGSKA (reference sequence). V shed 2 bases and J shed 6 bases, with 16 bases lying between them. The DNA for the CDR3 is TGCAGTGCTAGATACCGGGGAGGAGAGGATGGCTACACCTTC. This sequence encodes CSARYRGGEDGYTF.

The sample holds a few counts of this clonotype. V usage is TRBV29-1 and J usage is TRBJ2-3; D is uncertain. The V and J ends lost 0 bases and 4 bases respectively, with 8 bases between them. The CDR3 extends over 13 amino acids. Germline V lookup: CDR1 SQVTM, CDR2 ANQGSEA. The CDR3 DNA reads TGCAGCGTTGAAGACCCCCTTGCAGATACGCAGTATTTT. Translation: CSVEDPLADTQYF.

This clonotype came up many times. The V call is TRBV20-1, the J call TRBJ1-4; D is undetermined. V was shortened by 0 bases and J by 4 bases, with 9 bases between the two germline ends. In germline, CDR1 is DFQATT, CDR2 SNEGSKA (reference sequence). The CDR3 has 14 amino acids. CDR3 region: CSARDPRNNEKLFF. CDR3 nucleotide sequence: TGCAGTGCTAGAGATCCCCGGAATAATGAAAAACTGTTTTTT.

The chain has TRBV5-1 and TRBJ1-3; unclear D gene. V lost 4 bases to trimming and J lost 0 bases, with 17 bases between them. The germline V gene has CDR1 SGHRS and CDR2 YFSETQ. The CDR3 loop spans 17 amino acids. CDR3 residues: CASSLRGDNSSGNTIYF. The CDR3 DNA reads TGCGCCAGCAGCCTCCGGGGTGACAACAGCTCTGGAAACACCATATATTTT.

In the case of this clonotype: A read error is likely, as this CDR3 ends without the conserved phenylalanine or tryptophan. The chain's CDR3 is CASSLEPSNYGYTL. In nucleotides, the CDR3 is TGTGCCAGCAGCTTAGAGCCCAGTAACTATGGCTACACCTTA. The chain links TRBV11-2 to TRBJ1-2; D is unresolved. The CDR3 sequence is 14 residues long. From germline, CDR1 is SGHAT and CDR2 FQNNGV. With 0 bases removed from V and 1 base from J, the gap between germline ends came to 6 bases.

This clonotype was observed a few times. The chain has TRBV3-1 and TRBJ2-5, with 9 bases aligning to TRBD2. Trimming removed 7 bases from V and 7 bases from J; junction bases left unmatched: 19. The V gene's germline CDR1 is LGHDT and CDR2 YNNKEL (reference sequence). The CDR3 has 17 amino acids. CDR3 loop: CASNSWGRTSESLTQYF. The CDR3 coding sequence is TGTGCCAGCAACTCCTGGGGGCGGACTAGCGAGAGTTTGACCCAGTACTTC.

Regarding this clonotype: A read error may explain this, as a much larger clone is one base away. The gene calls are TRBV20-1 and TRBJ1-2; D gene uncertain. The CDR3 has 14 residues. The germline V gene has CDR1 DFQATT and CDR2 SNEGSKA (reference sequence). The CDR3 sequence is CSPRYGSGDYGYTF. For the CDR3, the DNA is TGCAGTCCTAGATATGGATCCGGAGACTATGGCTACACCTTC.

By frequency in the sample, this clonotype is medium-sized. The chain joins TRBV27 to TRBJ2-7, with D uncertain. In germline, CDR1 is MNHEY, CDR2 SMNVEV (reference sequence). This CDR3 is 13 amino acids long. V lost 4 bases to trimming and J lost 8 bases, with 15 bases between them. CDR3 coding DNA: TGTGCCAGCAGTTCCCCACCTGAACGCCAGCAGTACTTC. Its protein product is CASSSPPERQQYF.

J is TRBJ2-7 and V is TRBV6-1; D is uncertain. Trimming left V 6 bases short and J 0 bases short, with 9 bases between. The germline V gene has CDR1 MNHNS and CDR2 SASEGT. The length of the CDR3 is 13 residues. The CDR3 sequence: CASRIIGSYEQYF. The CDR3 coding sequence is TGTGCCAGCAGGATAATAGGCTCCTACGAGCAGTACTTC.